A single sample is the source of the 24 T cell receptor beta chains below, sequenced in a study of CD8+ T cells in alopecia areata. RNA was extracted and reverse transcribed into cDNA as the sequencing template. Produced via immunoSEQ multiplex PCR; TCRdb's table is partial and in-frame only. The repertoire holds about 120,000 clones, approximately 57% seen once, with more than 5.5% in the top ten. The treatment: oral pan-JAK inhibitor, 5-10 mg twice daily. This material consisted of CD4+ T cells sorted from blood, taken at week 4, from a patient treated with tofacitinib. These receptor sequences come from a human donor with alopecia areata.

This clone was observed a handful of times. The chain combines TRBV29-1 with TRBJ1-2; D perhaps matches TRBD1 (6 bases). V was pared by 4 bases and J by 0 bases, with 12 bases between. The germline CDR1 and CDR2 sequences are SQVTM and ANQGSEA. The CDR3 consists of 14 residues. As DNA, the CDR3 is TGCAGCGTTGGGGGGGGCACTCCTAACTATGGCTACACCTTC. Translated: CSVGGGTPNYGYTF. The variable domain in full, completed from reference TRBV29-1 and TRBJ1-2, reads SAVISQKPSRDICQRGTSLTIQCQVDSQVTMMFWYRQQPGQSLTLIATANQGSEATYESGFVIDKFPISRPNLTFSTLTVSNMSPEDSSIYLCSVGGGTPNYGYTFGSGTRLTVV.

J is TRBJ2-3 and V is TRBV7-3, with D possibly being TRBD1 or TRBD2 (7 bases each). From germline, CDR1 is SGHTA and CDR2 FQGTGA. V was pared by 1 base and J by 8 bases, with 16 bases between. The CDR3 sequence is 15 residues long. The CDR3 protein is CASSLRQGPGGTQYF. The DNA of the CDR3 is TGTGCCAGCAGCTTAAGACAGGGTCCGGGGGGTACGCAGTATTTT.

The chain is built from TRBV5-4 and TRBJ1-2; D is perhaps TRBD1 (5 bases). The CDR3 is 13 residues long. CDR1 is SGHNT and CDR2 is YYREEE in the germline V gene (reference sequence). V lost 1 base to trimming and J lost 4 bases, with 8 bases between them. As DNA, the CDR3 is TGTGCCAGCAGCTTGACCAGGGTCTATGGCTACACCTTC. It yields the protein CASSLTRVYGYTF.

The chain is built from TRBV29-1 and TRBJ2-1, with D maybe TRBD1 (5 bases). The CDR3 loop spans 15 amino acids. Germline CDR1 reads SQVTM; CDR2 reads ANQGSEA. The V gene lost 4 bases and the J gene lost 6 bases, with 19 bases spanning the gap. CDR3 region: CSVATGHLPGNEQFF. CDR3 DNA: TGCAGCGTTGCCACCGGACATCTCCCAGGCAATGAGCAGTTCTTC.

The gene calls are TRBV10-3 and TRBJ2-3, with TRBD1 matching over 8 bases. Germline loops: CDR1 ENHRY, CDR2 SYGVKD. V trimming: 6 bases; J trimming: 5 bases; junction bases outside the gene matches: 7. CDR3 size: 14 residues. CDR3 protein: CAISRDRLKDTQYF. The DNA for the CDR3 is TGTGCCATCAGCCGGGACAGGCTTAAAGATACGCAGTATTTT.

This clone was counted a few times. The V gene is TRBV5-1, the J gene TRBJ2-3; 11 positions agree with TRBD2. Trimming removed 5 bases from V and 2 bases from J; junction bases left unmatched: 7. Germline V gene lookup returns CDR1 SGHRS and CDR2 YFSETQ. The CDR3 runs 16 residues. CDR3 loop: CASRTGTSGLTDTQYF. CDR3 DNA: TGCGCCAGCAGAACCGGGACTAGCGGACTCACAGATACGCAGTATTTT. The whole variable domain, remainder taken from reference TRBV5-1 and TRBJ2-3, is KAGVTQTPRYLIKTRGQQVTLSCSPISGHRSVSWYQQTPGQGLQFLFEYFSETQRNKGNFPGRFSGRQFSNSRSEMNVSTLELGDSALYLCASRTGTSGLTDTQYFGPGTRLTVL.

V is TRBV25-1 and J is TRBJ2-1, with unresolved D. The CDR3 sequence is 13 residues long. In germline, CDR1 is MGHDK, CDR2 SYGVNS. Deletions cut 4 bases from V and 3 bases from J, with 7 bases between. The CDR3 sequence is CASSGSGYNEQFF. CDR3 sequence (DNA): TGTGCCAGCAGTGGATCGGGCTACAATGAGCAGTTCTTC.

This chain links TRBV7-6 with TRBJ1-4; unclear D gene. V lost 2 bases and J 6 bases, leaving 4 bases between the germline ends. CDR3 length equals 12 residues. Germline V lookup: CDR1 SGHVS, CDR2 FNYEAQ. The CDR3 region has the DNA TGTGCCAGCAGCTTAAGTGATGAAAAACTGTTTTTT. It yields the protein CASSLSDEKLFF. The full variable domain, with the rest looked up from reference TRBV7-6 and TRBJ1-4, is GAGVSQSPRYKVTKRGQDVALRCDPISGHVSLYWYRQALGQGPEFLTYFNYEAQQDKSGLPNDRFSAERPEGSISTLTIQRTEQRDSAMYRCASSLSDEKLFFGSGTQLSVL.

The rearrangement uses TRBV6-5 and TRBJ2-7; D might be TRBD1 (6 bases). This CDR3 spans 12 amino acids. Germline V lookup: CDR1 MNHEY, CDR2 SVGAGI. V gave up 8 bases and J gave up 6 bases, with 14 bases separating them. CDR3 DNA: TGTGCCAGCGCAGGGGCGAGTGGCGAGCAGTACTTC. It codes for CASAGASGEQYF.

This clone was seen a handful of times. The gene calls are TRBV29-1 and TRBJ2-3; TRBD1 matches at 8 bases. CDR1 and CDR2 from the germline V gene are SQVTM and ANQGSEA. CDR3 length: 16 amino acids. The trim removed 0 bases at V and 4 bases at J, leaving 9 bases unmatched. CDR3 bases: TGCAGCGTTGAAGATCGGTACAGGGGGTCTGCAGATACGCAGTATTTT. This sequence encodes CSVEDRYRGSADTQYF.

The gene calls are TRBV28 and TRBJ1-2, with D maybe TRBD1 (6 bases). The CDR3 is made up of 13 amino acids. The V end was cut by 7 bases, the J end by 6 bases, with 15 bases between. Germline loops: CDR1 MDHEN, CDR2 SYDVKM. CDR3 coding DNA: TGTGCCAGCACCCTGGGGGGCATGGATGGCTACACCTTC. Encoded protein: CASTLGGMDGYTF.

Only one count was recorded for this clone. V is TRBV29-1 and J is TRBJ2-7; 7 nucleotides match TRBD1. CDR1 and CDR2 (germline): SQVTM, ANQGSEA. The CDR3 loop spans 13 amino acids. J was trimmed by 2 bases and V by 4 bases; bases with no gene match: 5. The CDR3 region is CSVGQGEAYEQYF. DNA of the CDR3: TGCAGCGTTGGACAGGGTGAAGCCTACGAGCAGTACTTC.

The chain is built from TRBV6-5 and TRBJ2-2, with 7 bases identical to TRBD1. The CDR3 loop spans 15 amino acids. The germline gives CDR1 MNHEY, CDR2 SVGAGI. V trimming: 8 bases; J trimming: 2 bases; junction bases outside the gene matches: 8. CDR3 amino acids: CASLDTGDNTGELFF. Written as DNA, the CDR3 is TGTGCCAGCCTCGACACAGGGGATAACACCGGGGAGCTGTTTTTT.

The table lists this clone with a few counts. V and J are TRBV6-6 and TRBJ2-5; D uncertain. The CDR3 has 13 amino acids. Germline V gene lookup returns CDR1 MNHNY and CDR2 SVGAGI (reference sequence). V dropped 5 bases and J dropped 5 bases, with 12 bases sitting between them. This CDR3 is CASSADNRETQYF. The CDR3 nucleotides are TGTGCCAGCAGTGCCGATAACCGGGAGACCCAGTACTTC.

On this clone itself: With a much larger clone just one base away, this may be a read error. The chain joins TRBV29-1 to TRBJ1-2; 8 positions agree with TRBD1. The CDR3 spans 15 residues. V lost 4 bases, J lost 3 bases, and 10 bases stayed unmatched. CDR1 is SQVTM, CDR2 ANQGSEA, per germline. In DNA, the CDR3 is TGCAGCGTTGCAGGAGGGACAGGAAGGGACTATGGCTACACCTTC. It is translated as CSVAGGTGRDYGYTF.

This clone was detected only a few times. J is TRBJ2-6 and V is TRBV25-1; D not resolved. The V end was cut by 4 bases, the J end by 0 bases, with 7 bases between. The CDR3 contains 15 residues. Germline CDR1 and CDR2: MGHDK and SYGVNS. CDR3 nucleotide sequence: TGTGCCAGCAGTGTAGGCAGCTCTGGGGCCAACGTCCTGACTTTC. Translated: CASSVGSSGANVLTF.

This chain connects TRBV27 to TRBJ2-2, with 7 bases lining up with TRBD1. The CDR3 extends over 17 amino acids. V shed 3 bases and J 0 bases; nucleotides not matched to a gene: 7. The germline V gene encodes CDR1 MNHEY and CDR2 SMNVEV (reference sequence). The CDR3 nucleotides are TGTGCCAGCAGTTTGGACCGGACAGGAGCGAACACCGGGGAGCTGTTTTTT. Amino acid sequence: CASSLDRTGANTGELFF.

The J gene is TRBJ1-5, the V gene TRBV10-3; D is ambiguous. The V gene lost 6 bases and the J gene lost 3 bases, with 9 bases spanning the gap. Germline loops: CDR1 ENHRY, CDR2 SYGVKD. The CDR3 contains 13 residues. The CDR3 nucleotides read TGTGCCATCAGGCCGGGCCACAATCAGCCCCAGCATTTT. Protein sequence: CAIRPGHNQPQHF.

V usage is TRBV6-5 and J usage is TRBJ1-5; D not certain. The CDR3 has 13 residues. Trimming cost V 5 bases and J 4 bases, with 9 bases left between them. CDR1 is MNHEY and CDR2 is SVGAGI in the germline V gene. Written as DNA, the CDR3 is TGTGCCAGCAGTGAAAGAAGAAATCAGCCCCAGCATTTT. This gives the protein CASSERRNQPQHF.

The chain recombines TRBV6-5 with TRBJ2-2; no clear D. Germline V gene sequence: CDR1 MNHEY, CDR2 SVGAGI. The CDR3 has 12 amino acids. Trimming stripped 4 bases from V and 4 bases from J, with 4 bases between. The CDR3 bases are TGTGCCAGCAGTTTGACCACCGGGGAGCTGTTTTTT. Its translation is CASSLTTGELFF.

The V gene is TRBV4-2, the J gene TRBJ1-2; TRBD1 might be the D (5 bases). The length of the CDR3 is 15 residues. The germline CDR1 and CDR2 sequences are LGHNA and YNFKEQ. Deletions cut 7 bases from V and 8 bases from J, with 23 bases between. The CDR3 loop is CASTSPGRTQGGYTF. The CDR3 coding sequence is TGTGCCAGCACCTCACCGGGACGGACTCAGGGAGGCTACACCTTC.

This chain's CDR3 is CASSSLRGGRVTDTQYF. Here the CDR3 DNA reads TGTGCCAGCAGCTCCTTGAGGGGCGGGAGAGTTACAGATACGCAGTATTTT. This chain links TRBV13 with TRBJ2-3, with TRBD2 identical over 7 bases. Trimming cost V 4 bases and J 3 bases; bases outside gene matches: 13. Germline V lookup: CDR1 PRHDT, CDR2 FYEKMQ (reference sequence). The CDR3 sequence is 17 residues long.

The chain is built from TRBV7-2 and TRBJ2-7; maybe TRBD1 (5 bases). Between the trimmed V and J ends, which lost 5 bases and 7 bases, there was a span of 12 bases. This CDR3 has 12 residues. CDR1 and CDR2 (germline): SGHTA, FQGNSA. CDR3 bases: TGTGCCAGCAGCCCGGGTCCAGGGGAGCAGTACTTC. Protein product: CASSPGPGEQYF.

V is TRBV7-2 and J is TRBJ2-1; D is possibly TRBD2 (5 bases). Between the trimmed V and J ends, which lost 5 bases and 9 bases, there was a span of 11 bases. The V gene's germline CDR1 is SGHTA and CDR2 FQGNSA. CDR3 length equals 12 residues. The chain's CDR3 is CASSPTRVEQFF. The CDR3, as DNA: TGTGCCAGCAGCCCAACTAGGGTTGAGCAGTTCTTC.